The present TCR beta chain was sequenced within a study of T cell changes during pregnancy in multiple sclerosis. Assay: immunoSEQ multiplex PCR; the TCRdb copy retains only in-frame clones and omits some. This table holds roughly 65,000 clones, 91% found once. The source was peripheral blood, collected in the third trimester of pregnancy. The origin of this receptor is a female donor in good health, enrolled as a control in a pregnancy study.

In nucleotides, the CDR3 is TGTGCCAGCAGTTACTCATCGGGGGGCATCTCCTACGAGCAGTACTTC. Translating it yields CASSYSSGGISYEQYF. The chain is built from TRBV6-5 and TRBJ2-7; tentative D call: TRBD2 (7 bases). Germline CDR1 and CDR2: MNHEY and SVGAGI. There are 16 residues in the CDR3. Trimming removed 0 bases at V and 0 bases at J, with 12 bases between.